The 9 T cell receptor beta chains reported below all come from one sample, sequenced in a study of blood T cell repertoires in COVID-19. Profiling relied on immunoSEQ multiplex PCR, and the TCRdb table lists in-frame clones only, not all of them. The data hold about 36,000 clones, with 70% to 90% observed a single time. The sample taken for sequencing was peripheral blood. The receptor source for this set is a human donor in a cohort sampled during active COVID-19.

This chain joins TRBV6-6 and TRBJ1-1; TRBD1 agrees at 7 bases. Germline assignment: CDR1 MNHNY and CDR2 SVGAGI (reference sequence). V dropped 7 bases and J dropped 0; count of bases not matched to a gene: 5. This CDR3 is built from 14 residues. The chain's CDR3 is CASNSGGLNTEAFF. The CDR3 nucleotides read TGTGCCAGCAATTCAGGGGGATTGAACACTGAAGCTTTCTTT.

The chain has TRBV27 and TRBJ2-7, with D possibly TRBD2 on 7 matching bases. This CDR3 is 14 amino acids long. Trimming removed 1 base at V and 6 bases at J, with 13 bases between. Germline assignment: CDR1 MNHEY and CDR2 SMNVEV (reference sequence). The CDR3 DNA sequence: TGTGCCAGCAGTTTATTGGGGGGGCCGATCGAGCAGTACTTC. Amino acid sequence: CASSLLGGPIEQYF.

The rearrangement links TRBV5-1 to TRBJ1-2, with 11 positions matching TRBD1. V was clipped by 7 bases and J by 4 bases; unmatched bases: 12. Germline CDR1 reads SGHRS; CDR2 reads YFSETQ. This CDR3 is 16 amino acids long. CDR3: CASHFEWDRGSYGYTF. CDR3 DNA: TGCGCCAGCCACTTCGAATGGGACAGGGGGTCCTATGGCTACACCTTC.

This rearrangement joins TRBV23-1 to TRBJ1-5; weak D call: TRBD1 (6 bases). TRBV23-1 is an open reading frame whose function is uncertain. The CDR3 covers 19 residues. Trimming cost V 3 bases and J 0 bases, with 21 bases left between them. The CDR3 nucleotides read TGCGCCAGCAGTCAGCGGGCCCGCCCAGGGGCCTATAGCAATCAGCCCCAGCATTTT. This codes for CASSQRARPGAYSNQPQHF.

The chain recombines TRBV7-9 with TRBJ1-6, with TRBD1 as a possible D gene (5 bases). V was cut by 1 base and J by 13 bases, with 20 bases left in between. Looked up from germline, CDR1 is SEHNR and CDR2 is FQNEAQ (reference sequence). CDR3 length: 16 amino acids. This CDR3 is CASSLGRVGVSGPLHF. CDR3 sequence (DNA): TGTGCCAGCAGCTTAGGACGTGTAGGGGTCAGCGGGCCCCTCCACTTT.

The chain joins TRBV4-1 to TRBJ2-7, with 8 bases that match TRBD1. The germline V gene encodes CDR1 MGHRA and CDR2 YSYEKL. Trimming took 4 bases from V and 0 from J; bases not matched to a gene: 5. The CDR3 is made up of 15 amino acids. The DNA for the CDR3 is TGCGCCAGCAGCCCTCCGGGACAGGTCTCCTACGAGCAGTACTTC. The encoded protein is CASSPPGQVSYEQYF.

The CDR3 protein is CASSRLDRGGEQYF. The CDR3 DNA sequence: TGTGCCAGCAGTAGGCTGGACAGGGGGGGGGAGCAGTACTTC. The chain employs TRBV28 and TRBJ2-7, with TRBD1 matching over 10 bases. The CDR3 is 14 amino acids. V dropped 5 bases and J dropped 7; count of bases not matched to a gene: 8. CDR1 and CDR2 (germline): MDHEN, SYDVKM.

V is TRBV27 and J is TRBJ1-3; tentatively, D is TRBD1 (6 bases). The ends were cut back, 6 bases at V and 4 bases at J, with 10 bases in the middle. The germline V gene encodes CDR1 MNHEY and CDR2 SMNVEV (reference sequence). CDR3 length: 13 amino acids. CDR3 region: CASRKTGGNTIYF. CDR3 nucleotide sequence: TGTGCCAGCAGAAAAACAGGGGGAAACACCATATATTTT.

The chain has TRBV19 and TRBJ2-3; TRBD2 is a possible D gene (5 bases). The CDR3 has 16 amino acids. The germline gives CDR1 LNHDA, CDR2 SQIVND (reference sequence). The V gene lost 4 bases and the J gene lost 5 bases, with 19 bases spanning the gap. CDR3 region: CASSSLATRAVDTQYF. The CDR3 DNA follows: TGTGCCAGTAGTAGCTTAGCGACCCGGGCCGTAGATACGCAGTATTTT.